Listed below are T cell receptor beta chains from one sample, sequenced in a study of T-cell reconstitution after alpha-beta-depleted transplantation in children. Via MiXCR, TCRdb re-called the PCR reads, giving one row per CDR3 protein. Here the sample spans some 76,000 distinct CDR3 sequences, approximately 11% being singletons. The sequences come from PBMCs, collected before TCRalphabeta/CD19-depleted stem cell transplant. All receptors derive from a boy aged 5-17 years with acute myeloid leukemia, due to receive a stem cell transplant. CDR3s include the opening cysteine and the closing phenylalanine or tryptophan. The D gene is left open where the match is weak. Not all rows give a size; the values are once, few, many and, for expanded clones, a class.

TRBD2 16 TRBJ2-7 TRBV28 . CASSGFVGGGDYEQYF TGTGCCAGCAGTGGCTTCGTAGGCGGGGGGGACTACGAGCAGTACTTC
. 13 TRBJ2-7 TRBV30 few CAWSVRRDYEQYF TGTGCCTGGAGTGTGAGACGGGACTACGAGCAGTACTTC
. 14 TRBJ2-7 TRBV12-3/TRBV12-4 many CASRIGLSTYEQYF TGTGCCAGCAGGATCGGGCTATCAACCTACGAGCAGTACTTC
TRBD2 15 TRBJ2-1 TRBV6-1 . CASTQTSGRFNEQFF TGTGCCAGCACCCAGACTAGCGGGCGATTCAATGAGCAGTTCTTC
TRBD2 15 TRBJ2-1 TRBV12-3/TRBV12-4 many CASTLAGGRYNEQFF TGTGCCAGCACCTTAGCGGGGGGGCGGTACAATGAGCAGTTCTTC
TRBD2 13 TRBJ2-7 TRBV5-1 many CASSLASGYEQYF TGCGCCAGCAGCTTGGCTAGCGGATACGAGCAGTACTTC
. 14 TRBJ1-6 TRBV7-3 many CASSRRSYNSPLHF TGTGCCAGCAGTCGACGCTCCTATAATTCACCCCTCCACTTT
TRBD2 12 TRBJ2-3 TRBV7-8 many CASGSGTDTQYF TGTGCCAGCGGTAGCGGGACAGATACGCAGTATTTT
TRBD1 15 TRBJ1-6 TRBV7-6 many CASSLVQGGNSPLHF TGTGCCAGCAGCTTAGTTCAGGGGGGAAATTCACCCCTCCACTTT
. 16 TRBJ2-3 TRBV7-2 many CASSLWMASGTDTQYF TGTGCCAGCAGCCTCTGGATGGCTAGCGGCACAGATACGCAGTATTTT
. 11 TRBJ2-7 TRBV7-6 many CASSSDGEQYF TGTGCCAGCAGCTCGGACGGAGAGCAGTACTTC